The rows below give T cell receptor beta chains drawn from one sample of a study of Tregs in tolerant kidney transplant recipients. Sequenced by immunoSEQ multiplex PCR; TCRdb stores in-frame clones only, minus some. Among around 1,800 clones listed, about 43% were seen once. No antigen has been identified for these receptors. The sequencing sample was made of Tregs from blood cultured with allogeneic cells. These receptors came from a human donor in good health. CDR3s include the opening cysteine and the closing phenylalanine or tryptophan. Clone size is stated in some rows and not others, as once, few, many or a class when expanded.

V gene | clone size | CDR3 protein
TRBV5-5 | - | CASSTQGNSWTDTQYF
TRBV4-2 | - | CASSPQSQSYEQYF
TRBV2 | large | CASGKWGNTEAFF
TRBV9 | - | CASSVGGLAGGYSEQFF
TRBV18 | - | CASSTGGRMNTEAFF
TRBV5-4 | - | CASSGGPRGYEQYF
TRBV4-3 | large | CASSQEARTGANVLTF
TRBV7-2 | large | CASSLLGVEAFF
TRBV7-2 | - | CASSLMQGRSPLHF
TRBV18 | - | CASSHLVLAGATPGANVLTF
TRBV6-6 | few | CASSYQQYGYTF
TRBV10-3 | - | CASSYGDRLSSPLHF
TRBV9 | few | CASSVDLGLNTEAFF
TRBV5-6 | - | CASSLSGGYTF
TRBV6-5 | few | CASSYTGYGYTF
TRBV6-5 | medium-sized | CASSRGFYGYTF
TRBV11-3 | - | CASSLGLAFTDTQYF
TRBV6-1 | few | CASSFLQGKAFF
TRBV5-4 | - | CASSRTGTGGHEQYF
TRBV7-2 | few | CASSSGPGQGQPQHF
TRBV10-3 | - | CASSVRQGYNSPLHF
TRBV6-5 | large | CASSRISGNTIYF
TRBV7-6 | - | CASSPGLVVEQYF
TRBV7-6 | - | CASSLAPGAGYTF
TRBV5-1 | - | CASSLVLAGEFEQFF
TRBV7-9 | medium-sized | CASSLGQFRNTIYF
TRBV30 | medium-sized | CAWSVSGNQPQHF
TRBV9 | medium-sized | CASSAQAGWNTEAFF
TRBV18 | - | CASSRAGVDNYGYTF
TRBV21-1 | once | CASSKPDTGGILSGNTIYF